The 9 T cell receptor beta chains reported below all come from one sample, sequenced in a study of T cells in Graves' hyperthyroidism and ophthalmopathy. The TCR beta CDR3 regions underwent amplification using RNA transcripts as the source. Carried out on the TCR CDR3, a first-round RT-PCR used the HTBI primer set. Via MiXCR, TCRdb re-called the multiplex PCR reads, giving one row per CDR3 protein. The sample carries about 560,000 distinct CDR3 sequences, 15% to 20% recorded once. Source material: blood. These receptor sequences come from a woman younger than 30 with Graves' hyperthyroidism.

This clonotype has at least ten counts. J is TRBJ2-3 and V is TRBV28; 7 bases fit TRBD2. After removal of 6 bases from V and 3 bases from J, the junction contained 12 bases not matched to a gene. The CDR3 is made up of 16 amino acids. Germline assignment: CDR1 MDHEN and CDR2 SYDVKM. CDR3 sequence reads: CASSLLGGRRTDTQYF. The CDR3 nucleotides are TGTGCCAGCAGCCTCCTTGGCGGGAGAAGGACAGATACGCAGTATTTT. Looking up the rest from reference TRBV28 and TRBJ2-3 gives the full variable domain: DVKVTQSSRYLVKRTGEKVFLECVQDMDHENMFWYRQDPGLGLRLIYFSYDVKMKEKGDIPEGYSVSREKKERFSLILESASTNQTSMYLCASSLLGGRRTDTQYFGPGTRLTVL.

This chain links TRBV24-1 with TRBJ2-3; D possibly corresponds to TRBD2 (5 bases). The CDR3 has 16 residues. The V end lost 0 bases, the J end lost 5 bases, and 14 bases lay between the germline ends. The V gene's germline CDR1 is KGHDR and CDR2 SFDVKD. The DNA of the CDR3 is TGTGCCACCAGTGATTTGACCGGGCCCGAGGGAGATACGCAGTATTTT. This codes for CATSDLTGPEGDTQYF.

This clonotype was seen a few times. The rearrangement uses TRBV7-2 and TRBJ1-5; D might be TRBD1 (5 bases). Per the germline V gene, CDR1 is SGHTA and CDR2 is FQGNSA. The V end was cut by 5 bases, the J end by 7 bases, with 18 bases between. The CDR3 extends over 15 amino acids. The CDR3 DNA is TGTGCCAGCAGCCTCTCGCGGGGGAACGGGCAGCCCCAGCATTTT. The encoded protein is CASSLSRGNGQPQHF.

This clonotype appeared many times. This sequence joins TRBV6-1 and TRBJ1-1, with TRBD1 matching 7 bases. CDR3 length: 15 amino acids. The V gene end was trimmed by 2 bases and the J gene end by 2 bases; junction bases not matched to a gene: 5. CDR1 is MNHNS, CDR2 SASEGT, per germline. The CDR3 DNA reads as TGTGCCAGCAGTGAAAATGGGGACAGCAACACTGAAGCTTTCTTT. Its translation: CASSENGDSNTEAFF.

This clonotype was picked up a small number of times. This is likely a read error, given that the CDR3 carries no conserved phenylalanine or tryptophan at its end. As DNA, the CDR3 is TGCGCCAGCAGGAAAATGGGACAGGGGGGCAATCAGCCCCAGCATCTT. This sequence encodes CASRKMGQGGNQPQHL. The chain uses TRBV10-2 and TRBJ1-5; 11 nucleotides agree with TRBD1. The CDR3 covers 16 residues. Losses at the gene ends were 6 bases for V and 2 bases for J; bases not matched to a gene: 6. Germline CDR1 is WSHSY and CDR2 is SAAADI.

This clonotype was detected many times. CDR3 nucleotides: TGTGCCAGCAGCTTTGGGGACAGGGATGCCTATGGCTACACCTTC. Protein sequence: CASSFGDRDAYGYTF. The V and J genes are TRBV12-3 or TRBV12-4 and TRBJ1-2; the match to TRBD1 covers 9 bases. The V segment lost 6 bases and the J segment 4 bases; nucleotides outside the gene matches: 9. CDR3 length equals 15 residues.

The table lists this clonotype with many counts. The chain employs TRBV10-3 and TRBJ2-7; 9 nucleotides match TRBD2. CDR1 is ENHRY and CDR2 is SYGVKD in the germline V gene. The trim removed 6 bases at V and 7 bases at J, leaving 10 bases unmatched. CDR3 length equals 14 residues. CDR3 DNA sequence: TGTGCCATCAGGCCCCCGGGGCTAGCGGGGGAGCAGTACTTC. Translating gives CAIRPPGLAGEQYF.

The chain combines TRBV7-9 with TRBJ2-7; no clear D gene. Germline V CDR1 and CDR2: SEHNR, FQNEAQ (reference sequence). CDR3 length equals 12 residues. The germline V and J ends were trimmed by 1 base and 1 base, with 2 bases remaining between them. The CDR3 DNA sequence: TGTGCCAGCAGCTTAGAATCCTACGAGCAGTACTTC. Translation gives CASSLESYEQYF. The entire variable domain, with the rest obtained from reference TRBV7-9 and TRBJ2-7, is as follows: DTGVSQNPRHKITKRGQNVTFRCDPISEHNRLYWYRQTLGQGPEFLTYFQNEAQLEKSRLLSDRFSAERPKGSFSTLEIQRTEQGDSAMYLCASSLESYEQYFGPGTRLTVT.

At least ten counts were recorded for this clonotype. The chain joins TRBV3-1 to TRBJ1-4; D is possibly TRBD1 (5 bases). Trimming stripped 6 bases from V and 4 bases from J, with 15 bases between. Germline assignment: CDR1 LGHDT and CDR2 YNNKEL (reference sequence). This CDR3 has 15 amino acids. CDR3 sequence reads: CASSRTQDDNEKLFF. The CDR3 DNA is TGTGCCAGCAGTCGCACACAGGACGATAATGAAAAACTGTTTTTT.